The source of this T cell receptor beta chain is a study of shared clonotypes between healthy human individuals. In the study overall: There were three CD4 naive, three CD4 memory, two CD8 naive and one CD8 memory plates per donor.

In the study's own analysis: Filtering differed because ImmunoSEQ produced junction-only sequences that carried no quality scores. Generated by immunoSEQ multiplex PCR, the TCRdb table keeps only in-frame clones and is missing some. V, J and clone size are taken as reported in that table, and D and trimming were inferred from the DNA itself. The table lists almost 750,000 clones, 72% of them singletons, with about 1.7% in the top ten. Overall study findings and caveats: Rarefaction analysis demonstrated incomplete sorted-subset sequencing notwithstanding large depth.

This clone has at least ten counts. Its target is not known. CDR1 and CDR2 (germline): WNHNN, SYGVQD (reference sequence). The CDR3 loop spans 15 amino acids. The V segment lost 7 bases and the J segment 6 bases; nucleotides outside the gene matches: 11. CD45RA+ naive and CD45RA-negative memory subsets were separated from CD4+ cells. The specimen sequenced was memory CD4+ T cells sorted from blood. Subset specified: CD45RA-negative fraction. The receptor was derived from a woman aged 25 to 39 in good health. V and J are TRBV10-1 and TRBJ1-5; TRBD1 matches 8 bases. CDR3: CASIKDRAEGQPQHF. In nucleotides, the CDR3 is TGCGCCAGCATCAAGGACAGGGCTGAGGGTCAGCCCCAGCATTTT.